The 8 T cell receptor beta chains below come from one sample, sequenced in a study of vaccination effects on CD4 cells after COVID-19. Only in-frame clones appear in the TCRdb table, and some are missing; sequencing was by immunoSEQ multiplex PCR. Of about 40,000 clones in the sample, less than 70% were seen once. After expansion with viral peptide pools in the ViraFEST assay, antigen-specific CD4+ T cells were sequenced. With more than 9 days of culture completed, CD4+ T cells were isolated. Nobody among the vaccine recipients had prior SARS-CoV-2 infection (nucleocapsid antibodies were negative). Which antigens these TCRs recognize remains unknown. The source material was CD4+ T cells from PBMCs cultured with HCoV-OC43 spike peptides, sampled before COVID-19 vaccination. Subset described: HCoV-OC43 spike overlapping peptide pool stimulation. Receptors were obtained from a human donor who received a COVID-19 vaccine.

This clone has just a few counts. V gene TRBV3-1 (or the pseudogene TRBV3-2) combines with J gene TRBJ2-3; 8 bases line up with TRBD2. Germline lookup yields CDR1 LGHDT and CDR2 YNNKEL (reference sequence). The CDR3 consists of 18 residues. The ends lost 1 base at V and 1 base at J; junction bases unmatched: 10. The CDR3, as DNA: TGTGCCAGCAGCCAAGGGGATAGCGGGGAGTGGGGCACAGATACGCAGTATTTT. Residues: CASSQGDSGEWGTDTQYF.

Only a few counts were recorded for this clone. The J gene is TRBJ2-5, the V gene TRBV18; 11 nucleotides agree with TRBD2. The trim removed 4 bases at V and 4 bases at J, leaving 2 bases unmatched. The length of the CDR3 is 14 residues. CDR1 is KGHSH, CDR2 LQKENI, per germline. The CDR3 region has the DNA TGTGCCAGCTCACGAGGACTAGCGGGAGAGACCCAGTACTTC. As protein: CASSRGLAGETQYF. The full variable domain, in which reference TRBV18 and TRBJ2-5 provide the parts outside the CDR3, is NAGVMQNPRHLVRRRGQEARLRCSPMKGHSHVYWYRQLPEEGLKFMVYLQKENIIDESGMPKERFSAEFPKEGPSILRIQQVVRGDSAAYFCASSRGLAGETQYFGPGTRLLVL.

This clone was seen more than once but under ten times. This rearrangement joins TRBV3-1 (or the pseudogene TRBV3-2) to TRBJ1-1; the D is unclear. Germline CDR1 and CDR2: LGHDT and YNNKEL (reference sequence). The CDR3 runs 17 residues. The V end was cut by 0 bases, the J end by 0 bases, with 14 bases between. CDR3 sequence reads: CASSQDKMTFMNTEAFF. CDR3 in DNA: TGTGCCAGCAGCCAAGATAAGATGACATTTATGAACACTGAAGCTTTCTTT.

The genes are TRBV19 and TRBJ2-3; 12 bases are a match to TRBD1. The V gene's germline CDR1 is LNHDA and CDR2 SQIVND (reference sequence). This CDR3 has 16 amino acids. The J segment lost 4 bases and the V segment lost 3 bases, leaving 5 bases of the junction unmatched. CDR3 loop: CASSIRGTGGPDTQYF. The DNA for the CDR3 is TGTGCCAGTAGTATCCGCGGGACAGGGGGCCCAGATACGCAGTATTTT.

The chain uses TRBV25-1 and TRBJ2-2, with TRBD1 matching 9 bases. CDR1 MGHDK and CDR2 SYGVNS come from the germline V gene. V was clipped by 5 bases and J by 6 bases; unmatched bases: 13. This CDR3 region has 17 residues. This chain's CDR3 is CASSSRQGGGIAGELFF. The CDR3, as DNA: TGTGCCAGCAGTTCAAGACAGGGGGGCGGAATCGCCGGGGAGCTGTTTTTT.

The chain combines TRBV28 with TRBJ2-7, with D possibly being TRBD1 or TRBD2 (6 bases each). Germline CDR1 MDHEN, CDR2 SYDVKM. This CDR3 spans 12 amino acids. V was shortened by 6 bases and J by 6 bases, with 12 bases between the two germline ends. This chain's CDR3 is CASRQGLGEQYF. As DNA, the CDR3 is TGTGCCAGCAGACAGGGACTGGGCGAGCAGTACTTC.

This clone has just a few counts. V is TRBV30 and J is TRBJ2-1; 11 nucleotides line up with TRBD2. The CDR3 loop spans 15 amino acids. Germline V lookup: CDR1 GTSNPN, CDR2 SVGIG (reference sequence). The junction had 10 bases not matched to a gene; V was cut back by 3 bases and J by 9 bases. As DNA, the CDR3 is TGTGCCTGGAGGGTAGCGGGGGGGCCATTGGTTGAGCAGTTCTTC. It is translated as CAWRVAGGPLVEQFF.

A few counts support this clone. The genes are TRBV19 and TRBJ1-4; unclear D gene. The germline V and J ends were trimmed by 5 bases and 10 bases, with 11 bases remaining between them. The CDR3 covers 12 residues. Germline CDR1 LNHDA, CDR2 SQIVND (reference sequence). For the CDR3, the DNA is TGTGCCAGTAGTCCCGGAGGTGGAAAACTGTTTTTT. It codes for CASSPGGGKLFF.